This T cell receptor beta chain was observed in a study of blood T cell repertoires in COVID-19. TCRdb keeps only in-frame clones here, not all; method: immunoSEQ multiplex PCR. In the table there are approximately 190,000 clones, 84% of which are singletons. The origin of this receptor is a woman between 70 and 85 years old with active or convalescent COVID-19. Material: peripheral blood.

The CDR3 is CASSLGTIRGYGYTF. As DNA, the CDR3 is TGTGCCAGCAGCTTGGGGACTATCCGGGGTTATGGCTACACCTTC. The chain uses TRBV5-6 and TRBJ1-2; D remains unclear. Germline loops: CDR1 SGHDT, CDR2 YYEEEE. V lost 0 bases and J lost 5, with 14 bases in between. This CDR3 has 15 residues.